This T cell receptor (beta chain) was captured in a study of spatial heterogeneity in lung cancer. As for this clonotype: Found in a library prepared for alpha chains, this beta chain is an off-target read, and its abundance has little meaning.

From the 5' RACE reads, TCRdb called clonotypes with MiXCR, one entry per CDR3 protein. The sample lists approximately 940 distinct CDR3 sequences, roughly 70% seen once, with more than 6.5% in the top ten. The time point denotes: sample taken at primary tumor resection. Unsorted samples of tumor, nontumor lung or frozen PBMC had their whole RNA sequenced. CDR1 is ENHRY and CDR2 is SYGVKD in the germline V gene. This CDR3 is 12 amino acids long. Trimming removed 7 bases from V and 0 bases from J, with 5 bases in between. This clonotype was obtained from a male donor with early-stage non-small cell lung cancer. The sample in question was PBMCs, obtained at surgery. This chain joins TRBV10-3 and TRBJ2-3, with TRBD1 as a possible D gene (5 bases). Here the CDR3 DNA reads TGTGCCATCAAGGGGAGCACAGATACGCAGTATTTT. Its protein is CAIKGSTDTQYF.